This TCR beta chain was identified in a study of T cell responses to AZD1222 COVID-19 vaccine. The study, taken as a whole, reports: The reported proportion of spike-specific TCRs targeting unmutated variant regions was nearly half.

Assay used: immunoSEQ multiplex PCR; TCRdb lists only in-frame clones, some missing. This table holds approximately 140,000 clones, 92% found once. Germline CDR1 reads MNHEY; CDR2 reads SMNVEV (reference sequence). The CDR3 covers 14 residues. Between the trimmed V and J ends, which lost 7 bases and 0 bases, there was a span of 13 bases. With respect to this clone: What it binds is unknown.

This clonotype was obtained from an adult who received the AZD1222 COVID-19 vaccine. The source material was peripheral blood, sampled 28 days after the second AZD1222 dose. V is TRBV27 and J is TRBJ2-7; D is uncertain. DNA for the CDR3: TGTGCCAGCAACTCTCTTGCTGCCTCCTACGAGCAGTACTTC. Amino acid sequence: CASNSLAASYEQYF.